These 4 T cell receptor beta chains were all obtained from the same sample, sequenced in a study of shared clonotypes between healthy human individuals. Sequenced by immunoSEQ multiplex PCR; TCRdb stores in-frame clones only, minus some. Counted here are fewer than 3 million clones, roughly 90% occurring once; the ten biggest clones make up about 0.36%. Input material: naive CD4+ T cells from PBMCs. The subset was: CD45RA+ positively selected. The receptor source for this set is a young man in good health. Some clones in this sample may be carry-over from other donors' samples.

The V and J genes are TRBV6-1 and TRBJ1-4; D not certain. CDR3 length equals 17 residues. Germline values: CDR1 MNHNS, CDR2 SASEGT. The germline V and J ends were trimmed by 1 base and 3 bases, with 15 bases remaining between them. The DNA of the CDR3 is TGTGCCAGCAGTGAAGGGTTTTTGGCGGGTTCTAATGAAAAACTGTTTTTT. Protein: CASSEGFLAGSNEKLFF.

The CDR3 protein is CASRPSRGTYNEQFF. CDR3 nucleotide sequence: TGTGCCAGCAGGCCCTCCCGAGGGACCTACAATGAGCAGTTCTTC. The chain carries TRBV7-2 and TRBJ2-1; possibly TRBD2 for D (5 bases). CDR1 SGHTA and CDR2 FQGNSA come from the germline V gene. The CDR3 length is 15 residues. The ends were cut back, 6 bases at V and 2 bases at J, with 14 bases in the middle.

The chain has TRBV19 and TRBJ2-7, with D hard to call. CDR3 length: 13 amino acids. V was trimmed by 4 bases and J by 2 bases, leaving 9 bases between them. CDR1 and CDR2 from the germline V gene are LNHDA and SQIVND (reference sequence). The CDR3 nucleotides are TGTGCCAGTAGTACAGGACGGACCTACGAGCAGTACTTC. This translates into CASSTGRTYEQYF.

The rearrangement uses TRBV5-1 and TRBJ1-1; D not certain. V was shortened by 2 bases and J by 1 base, with 12 bases between the two germline ends. Germline CDR1 is SGHRS and CDR2 is YFSETQ. CDR3 length: 15 amino acids. The CDR3 region has the DNA TGCGCCAGCAGCTTCGCGGGATTCGGGAACACTGAAGCTTTCTTT. Its protein is CASSFAGFGNTEAFF.